This entry describes one T cell receptor (beta chain). Its antigen remains undetermined. Base qualities are missing; no much larger clone stands one base away. This specimen belongs to a study of vaccination effects on CD4 cells after COVID-19 (dated by TCRdb to between 2021 and 2023). Study-level background: Participants received two doses of either the BNT162b2 or the mRNA-1273 mRNA SARS-CoV-2 vaccine. In a couple of convalescent patients, pre-vaccine samples were collected 16 days and one week ahead of the first dose, 142 and 148 days after COVID-19 diagnosis. The study compared SARS-CoV-2 spike-specific CD4+ TCR repertoires before and after mRNA vaccination in COVID-19 convalescent patients and infection-naive vaccine recipients. Altogether, nine to ten COVID-19 convalescent patients and a handful of SARS-CoV-2-naive healthy vaccine recipients made up the full study. Cultures from other donors in the study were sequenced with the Oncomine TCR Beta short-read assay on an Illumina iSeq 100.

The germline V gene (reference sequence) provides CDR1 DFQATT and CDR2 SNEGSKA. Its CDR3 holds 13 amino acids, cysteine through phenylalanine. Only the CDR3 DNA is retained, 39 bases long and in frame from the first base. V gives up 3 bases and J gives up 0 bases, and the segment between their germline ends measures 3 bases. In the ViraFEST assay, PBMC were stimulated with viral peptide pools, and antigen-specific CD4+ T cell clonotypes were then identified by expansion using TCR sequencing. After less than eleven days of culture, CD4+ T cells were isolated with the EasySep CD4+ T cell isolation kit. Convalescent patients had PCR-confirmed SARS-CoV-2 infection between March and December 2020, before Alpha, Beta and Delta variants emerged in the United States. Approximately 2 million PBMC per well were cultured with approximately 10 ug/ml peptides in IMDM containing approximately 4.5% human AB serum, about 9.7 IU/ml IL-2 and gentamicin. Half of the culture medium was replaced with fresh IL-2-containing medium on days 3 and 7. Unless noted otherwise, every peptide stimulation condition was cultured in triplicate wells. PBMC were separated from whole blood using Ficoll-Paque Plus gradient centrifugation and were then either cryopreserved at -140C or used fresh. The overlapping peptide pools covered the spike proteins of SARS-CoV-2 as well as those of the common cold coronaviruses HCoV-NL63, HCoV-OC43 and HCoV-229E. The QIAamp micro DNA kit was used to extract genomic DNA from the cultured CD4+ T cells.

Libraries were constructed by the immunoSEQ multiplex PCR assay. DNA from the cultured and isolated CD4+ T cells underwent TCR beta CDR3 sequencing. The study's own analysis went as follows. The analysis removed non-productive TCR sequences, trimmed reads to the CDR3 region, and retained only CDR3s that were 7 or more amino acids long. The MANAFEST web app was used to pick out antigen-specific clonotypes by comparing their expansion in peptide wells with that in reference cultures. For clones to be considered positive, expansion at FDR<0.05 versus reference and all other wells, an odds ratio above 5, and a frequency above 0.1% in two replicate wells were required. Cross-reactive clonotypes were defined as significantly expanded in SARS-CoV-2 spike wells and in at least one common cold coronavirus spike condition. Levenshtein distance calculated with the stringdist R package was used to assess CDR3 similarity, and unrooted trees were constructed with ape in R 3.6.1. In TCRdb, the immuneACCESS table is reduced to in-frame sequences with V and J assigned. These tables do not hold every clone; where another copy was compared, an unresolved V gene accounts for under half, and the others remain unexplained. V, J and clone size reflect that table, while D and trimming were determined from the DNA. Within this sample are more than 35,000 clones, with about two thirds of them counted one time only. The top ten hold over 15% of the sample.

What the study reported, not specific to this receptor: Among convalescent patients, the spike-reactive repertoire after vaccination was made up mainly of new vaccine-induced clones that were largely distinct from the clones induced by infection. Only a small number of convalescent patients were included, and no early post-infection timepoints were available, which limited the study. Clones induced by infection and clones induced by vaccination both contracted markedly at late timepoints after vaccination, which fits with T cell responses waning over time.

This TCR derives from a human donor who had a prior SARS-CoV-2 infection. The chain is encoded by TRBV20-1 joined to TRBJ1-6, with the D gene call left open. The sequencing used CD4+ T cells from PBMCs cultured with HCoV-NL63 spike peptides, collected before COVID-19 vaccination. The cell subset or site label, as the study defines it: HCoV-NL63 spike overlapping peptide pool stimulation. The bases read TGCAGTGCTAGTTCCTCCTATAATTCACCCCTCCACTTT. It codes for CSASSSYNSPLHF.